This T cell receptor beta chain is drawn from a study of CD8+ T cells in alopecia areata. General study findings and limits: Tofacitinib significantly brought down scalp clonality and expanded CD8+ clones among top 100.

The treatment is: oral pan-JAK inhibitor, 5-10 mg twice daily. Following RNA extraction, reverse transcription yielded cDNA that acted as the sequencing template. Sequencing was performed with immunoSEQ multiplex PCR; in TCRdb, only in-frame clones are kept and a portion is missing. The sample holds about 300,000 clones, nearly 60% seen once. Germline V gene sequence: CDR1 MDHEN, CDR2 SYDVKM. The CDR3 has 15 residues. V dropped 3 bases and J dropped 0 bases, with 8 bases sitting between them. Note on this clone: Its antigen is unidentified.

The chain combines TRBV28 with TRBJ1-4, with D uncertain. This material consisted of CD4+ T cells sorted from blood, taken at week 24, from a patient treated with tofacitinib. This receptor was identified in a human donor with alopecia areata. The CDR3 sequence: CASSLPVATNEKLFF. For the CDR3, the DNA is TGTGCCAGCAGTTTGCCAGTTGCAACTAATGAAAAACTGTTTTTT. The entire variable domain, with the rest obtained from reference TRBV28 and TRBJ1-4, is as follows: DVKVTQSSRYLVKRTGEKVFLECVQDMDHENMFWYRQDPGLGLRLIYFSYDVKMKEKGDIPEGYSVSREKKERFSLILESASTNQTSMYLCASSLPVATNEKLFFGSGTQLSVL.